The table lists the clone carrying this T cell receptor (beta chain) with a few counts. Germline CDR1 is MDHEN and CDR2 is SYDVKM. This CDR3 region has 15 residues. V lost 6 bases to trimming and J lost 4 bases, with 19 bases between them. This sample is part of a study of blood T cells in healthy people across ages. A second roughly 6 to 11 cycle PCR used barcoded and J-beta primers. TCRdb re-derived calls from the 5' RACE reads in MiXCR, one entry per CDR3 protein. The data hold roughly 550,000 distinct CDR3 sequences, with about 25% observed a single time. Another study also made use of these data, one on T cells of mothers and their children.

The receptor was isolated from a boy between 10 and 17 years old in good health. The sequenced material came from blood. The V and J genes are TRBV28 and TRBJ2-7, with D perhaps matching TRBD2 (6 bases). CDR3 sequence: CASRSRDSQLYEQYF. For the CDR3, the DNA is TGTGCCAGCAGAAGCCGGGACTCTCAGCTTTACGAGCAGTACTTC.